This T cell receptor beta chain was sequenced in a study of glioma-infiltrating T cells after dendritic cell vaccination. About this clone: Its antigen is still unknown.

Between the trimmed V and J ends, which lost 4 bases and 4 bases, there was a span of 6 bases. The CDR3 is made up of 11 amino acids. CDR1 SQVTM and CDR2 ANQGSEA come from the germline V gene. Whole-study results and caveats: Higher TCR clonality did not directly relate to longer survival.

Primers: 60 V beta forward and 13 J beta reverse. Clones were read by immunoSEQ multiplex PCR, and TCRdb kept only the in-frame ones, dropping some. The profile shows about 46,000 clones, around 91% of them singletons. Regarding time point: after dendritic cell vaccination, including at tumor progression/relapse. The chain is built from TRBV29-1 and TRBJ2-3; D is possibly TRBD2 (6 bases). The receptor's source is a human donor with glioblastoma. Sample: blood, taken after dendritic cell vaccination. CDR3 region: CSVGGADTQYF. In nucleotides, the CDR3 is TGCAGCGTTGGGGGGGCAGATACGCAGTATTTT.